The T cell receptor beta chain under discussion was sequenced for a study of control samples from healthy donors and cancer patients. TCRdb keeps only in-frame clones here, not all; method: immunoSEQ multiplex PCR. Of 60,000 to 75,000 clones listed, about nine tenths are singletons. The sequenced sample consisted of PBMCs. The origin of this receptor is a man aged 60 to 69 with colorectal cancer.

The CDR3 is CASGGAAEAFF. The CDR3 DNA reads as TGTGCCAGCGGCGGGGCGGCTGAAGCTTTCTTT. The V call is TRBV7-9, the J call TRBJ1-1, with D possibly being TRBD1 (5 bases). CDR1 and CDR2 from the germline V gene are SEHNR and FQNEAQ (reference sequence). Trimming took off 8 bases at V and 6 bases at J, with 10 bases between the two ends. The CDR3 loop spans 11 amino acids.